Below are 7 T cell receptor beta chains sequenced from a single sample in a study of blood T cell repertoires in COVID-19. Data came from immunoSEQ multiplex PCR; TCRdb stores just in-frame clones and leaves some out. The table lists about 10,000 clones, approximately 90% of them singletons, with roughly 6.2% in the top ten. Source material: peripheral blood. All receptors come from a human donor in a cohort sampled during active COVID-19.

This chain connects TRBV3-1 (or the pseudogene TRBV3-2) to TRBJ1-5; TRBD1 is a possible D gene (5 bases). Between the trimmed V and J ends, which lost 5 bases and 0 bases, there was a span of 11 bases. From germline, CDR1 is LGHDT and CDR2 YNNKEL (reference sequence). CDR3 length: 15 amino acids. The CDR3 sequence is CASSDSKNSNQPQHF. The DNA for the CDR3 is TGTGCCAGCAGCGACAGTAAGAATAGCAATCAGCCCCAGCATTTT.

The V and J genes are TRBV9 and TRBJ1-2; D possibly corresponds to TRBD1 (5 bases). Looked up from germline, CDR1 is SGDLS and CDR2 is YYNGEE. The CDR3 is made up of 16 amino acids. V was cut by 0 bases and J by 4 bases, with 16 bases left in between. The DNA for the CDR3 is TGTGCCAGCAGCGTAGGTTGGGGCGGTAACGTCTATGGCTACACCTTC. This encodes CASSVGWGGNVYGYTF. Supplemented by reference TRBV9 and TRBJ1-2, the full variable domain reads DSGVTQTPKHLITATGQRVTLRCSPRSGDLSVYWYQQSLDQGLQFLIQYYNGEERAKGNILERFSAQQFPDLHSELNLSSLELGDSALYFCASSVGWGGNVYGYTFGSGTRLTVV.

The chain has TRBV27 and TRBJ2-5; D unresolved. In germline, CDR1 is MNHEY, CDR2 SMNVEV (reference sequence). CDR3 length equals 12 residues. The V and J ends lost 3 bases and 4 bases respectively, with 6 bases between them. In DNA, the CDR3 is TGTGCCAGCAGTTTTAGTGGAGAGACCCAGTACTTC. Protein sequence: CASSFSGETQYF.

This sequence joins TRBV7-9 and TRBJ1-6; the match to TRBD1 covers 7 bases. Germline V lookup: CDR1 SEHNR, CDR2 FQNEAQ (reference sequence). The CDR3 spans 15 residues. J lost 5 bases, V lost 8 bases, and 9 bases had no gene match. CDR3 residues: CASAPQGFHNSPLHF. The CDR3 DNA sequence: TGTGCCAGCGCACCACAGGGGTTTCATAATTCACCCCTCCACTTT.

CDR3 amino acids: CASSQLAGGYEQYF. Written as DNA, the CDR3 is TGTGCCAGCAGCCAACTAGCGGGGGGTTACGAGCAGTACTTC. The chain links TRBV3-1 (or the pseudogene TRBV3-2) to TRBJ2-7, with 11 bases matching TRBD2. Unmatched junction bases numbered 1, after V lost 2 bases and J lost 4 bases. The CDR3 sequence is 14 residues long. The V gene's germline CDR1 is LGHDT and CDR2 YNNKEL (reference sequence).

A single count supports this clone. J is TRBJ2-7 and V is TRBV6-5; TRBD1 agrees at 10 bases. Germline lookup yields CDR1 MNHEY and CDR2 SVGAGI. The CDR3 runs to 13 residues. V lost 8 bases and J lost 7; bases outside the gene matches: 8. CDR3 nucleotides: TGTGCCAGCGGGACAGGGGCTACCTGGGAGCAGTACTTC. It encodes CASGTGATWEQYF.

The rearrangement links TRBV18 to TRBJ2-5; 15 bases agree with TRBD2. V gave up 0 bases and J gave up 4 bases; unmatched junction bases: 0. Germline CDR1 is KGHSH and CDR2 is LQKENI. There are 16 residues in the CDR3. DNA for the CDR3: TGTGCCAGCTCACCACCGGGACTAGCGGGGGGAGAGACCCAGTACTTC. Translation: CASSPPGLAGGETQYF.